This entry describes one TCR beta chain. Its cognate antigen has yet to be identified. Qualities for individual bases were not recorded, and no much larger clone is one base off. The sample is drawn from a study of blood T cells in healthy people across ages (dated by TCRdb to between 2015 and 2017). Context from the whole study: In model experiments, template switching captured about one uniquely barcoded TCR beta cDNA molecule for every two T cells. Using deep sequencing normalized with unique cDNA molecular identifiers, the study measured how TCR beta repertoire diversity changes with age. The donors were divided into four age groups: young (average approximately 15 years), middle-aged (approximately 39), aged (about 61) and long-lived (roughly 82). Two additional independent replicas of 1 million unique cDNA reads from the same blood draw were analyzed for two donors (one aged 18 to 30 and one aged 80 or older). Results and caveats for the whole study, not just this receptor: There was a strong correlation between observed TCR beta diversity and the percentage of naive T cells measured by flow cytometry. Because profiling used bulk unsorted PBMCs, naive and antigen-experienced compartments could not be compared conclusively. Estimates of total diversity based on one million sequenced T cells were considered lower bounds and underestimates. The CMV infection status of donors was not known, potentially confounding age-related changes in expanded clonotypes. As age increased, observed TCR beta diversity per million T cells dropped in a roughly linear way, and a significant reduction was already evident by age 40. Compared with the aged group, the long-lived group had more naive CD4+ T cells, fewer expanded clones and increased TCR diversity, suggesting age selection.

Libraries were built with 5' RACE. Sequencing took place on an Illumina HiSeq 2500. A second PCR of roughly 7 to 12 cycles was run with a J-beta primer mix and a sample-barcoded 5' primer. A template-switch 5' adaptor carrying 12 random nucleotides introduced a unique molecular identifier onto each TCR beta cDNA molecule. Each sample yielded at least 2.5 million CDR3-containing paired-end reads. The Mint cDNA synthesis kit, primed by a TRBC-specific oligonucleotide, was used to synthesize first-strand cDNA from all RNA. Following uracil-DNA glycosylase treatment, all cDNA underwent a first 18-cycle PCR with the universal primers M1SS and BC2_uni_R. From the authors' description of their analysis: Normalization of each sample was performed by random selection of 1 million high-quality reads, each carrying a distinct molecular identifier. Instead of being binned into consensus sequences, reads with shared molecular identifiers were discarded. MiTCR, run with a Q25 quality threshold and the strictest error-elimination algorithm, handled CDR3 identification, clonotype clustering and error correction. A nonparametric unseen species model using Euler transformation provided a lower-bound estimate of total TCR beta diversity. TCRdb handled the public reads itself, with Q25 trimming in fastp and clone calling in MiXCR, and kept productive beta chains. CDR3 protein sequences are deduplicated, and each keeps its most common genes and DNA. TCRdb, not the original authors, processed these V and J calls. In this sample the table shows 800,000 to 950,000 distinct CDR3 sequences, under 35% of which occur a single time. Approximately 10% of the sample comes from the top ten.

The V and J ends are trimmed by 6 bases and 0 bases, leaving 4 bases between them. Based on the germline V gene, the CDR1 and CDR2 sequences are KGHDR and SFDVKD. The CDR3 spans 12 residues, from the cysteine through the phenylalanine. Here the CDR3 DNA is all that survives: 36 bases in frame from base 1. Donors were a few dozen systemically healthy Caucasian individuals from Russia aged roughly 6 to 100 years. About 10 milliliters of peripheral blood were collected from each donor into EDTA-treated Vacutainer tubes. PBMCs were isolated by Ficoll-Paque density-gradient centrifugation, with at least 6 million obtained per sample. Trizol reagent was used to extract total RNA from PBMCs, with at least 5.5 micrograms per sample. For every donor, flow cytometry on a PBMC aliquot measured the percentage of naive CD45RAhigh/CD27high T cells. The sample was also reused in another study, on T cells of mothers and their children. The second publication reports: Nine systemically healthy Caucasian individuals, comprising three mothers and their six children, were included as donors. cDNA synthesis used all of the extracted RNA, with roughly 1.5 ug of RNA in each 15 ul reaction. Sample barcodes and 2-4 random nucleotides were added via the M1S primer in the second PCR. Over 8.5 million TCR beta CDR3 reads were obtained for each mother, and approximately 3 million reads were obtained for each child. TCR recombination output is similarly shaped by thymic selection in related and unrelated pairs, with a minor effect exerted by inherited differences. Normalized repertoire overlap was always slightly but never significantly higher in related than unrelated mother-child pairs. No persistent microchimeric T cell clones were found, with a detection sensitivity of roughly 92 clones per million clonotypes. The study used deep NGS to compare TCR beta repertoires of mothers and children, seeking features distinguishing related mother-child pairs from unrelated individuals. On average, the children were approximately 11 +/- 4 years old, while the mothers were about 40 +/- 4 years old. After adapters were ligated using NEBNext reagents, the libraries underwent 100+100 nt paired-end sequencing on an Illumina HiSeq 2000. To prevent cross-contamination, the mother and child libraries were prepared one month apart and sequenced in separate runs. Between 500,000 and 2,000,000 distinct TCR beta clonotypes were identified per donor. Naive TCR beta clonotypes were estimated from low-frequency clonotypes matched to each donor's FACS-determined naive share, without sorting.

The chain joins TRBV24-1 to TRBJ1-2; no D gene can be assigned with confidence. The material sequenced was blood. This sequence was found in a woman between 35 and 50 years old in good health. The base sequence is TGTGCCACCAGTAATTCTAACTATGGCTACACCTTC. Its protein product is CATSNSNYGYTF.